Detailed here is one T cell receptor (beta chain). PCR used 60 Vbeta primers and 13 Jbeta primers. The assay was immunoSEQ multiplex PCR, and TCRdb's table has in-frame clones only and misses some. The sample has fewer than 120,000 clones, over 65% seen once. The V end was cut by 0 bases, the J end by 1 base, with 12 bases between. Germline CDR1 is SGHTA and CDR2 is FQGNSA. The CDR3 totals 16 residues. These data are taken from a study of cytomegalovirus exposure and HLA in healthy donors. Healthy bone marrow donors supplied every sample. The chain links TRBV7-2 to TRBJ2-5; D gene ambiguous. Sequenced material: PBMCs. This TCR came from a man aged 25-45 years in good health and CMV-seropositive. This CDR3 is CASSLARGGFQETQYF. In DNA form, the CDR3 reads TGTGCCAGCAGCTTAGCGCGAGGTGGATTCCAAGAGACCCAGTACTTC.